This T cell receptor beta chain stems from a study of graft-versus-host responses after intestinal transplantation. The CDR3 is 15 amino acids. Germline CDR1 and CDR2: SEHNR and FQNEAQ (reference sequence). V was trimmed by 6 bases and J by 4 bases, leaving 15 bases between them. Clones were read by immunoSEQ multiplex PCR, and TCRdb kept only the in-frame ones, dropping some. The data contain under 30,000 clones, approximately 93% of them seen just once; the ten biggest clones take up approximately 0.53%. Sequenced material: PBMCs, taken 18 days after transplant. The chain recombines TRBV7-9 with TRBJ1-4; tentative D call: TRBD1 (5 bases). The source of this sequence is a human patient who received an intestinal transplant, so some T cells may come from the graft donor. CDR3 in DNA: TGTGCCAGCAGGTCGGACAAGGGGCTTAATGAAAAACTGTTTTTT. This encodes CASRSDKGLNEKLFF.